This T cell receptor beta chain was captured in a study of T cells after yellow fever vaccination. As for the study in general: Where fractions had low cell numbers, libraries were prepared from them with the SMART-Seq v4 Ultra Low Input RNA kit. Findings of the study overall: Sorted repertoires could include abundant contaminating clonotypes from bulk cells.

This clonotype was detected a few times. Its target is not known. It was through 5'RACE template switching that TCR cDNA was made, with a universal primer site and UMIs added. Via MiXCR, TCRdb re-called the 5' RACE reads, giving one row per CDR3 protein. The table has roughly 400,000 distinct CDR3 sequences, around a sixth seen once; the top ten hold 15% to 20%. Sample: PBMCs, taken before the yellow fever booster vaccination. The TCR comes from a man younger than 35 who received the YFV17D yellow fever vaccine.

The CDR3 coding sequence is TGCGCCAGCAGCTTACAAGCAGGGGTATTCTCCTACGAGCAGTACTTC. The encoded protein is CASSLQAGVFSYEQYF. The chain links TRBV5-1 to TRBJ2-7; the D gene is possibly TRBD1 (6 bases). Germline-derived CDR1 and CDR2 are SGHRS and YFSETQ. The CDR3 covers 16 residues. The V end was cut by 2 bases, the J end by 0 bases, with 15 bases between.